The next 6 T cell receptor beta chains were all read from a single sample in a study of human T cells and chemical hapten exposure. A single record per CDR3 protein comes from TCRdb applying MiXCR to the RACE reads. The data show about 70,000 distinct CDR3 sequences, with 9.5% to 12% seen just once and about 5.2% held by the top ten. The time point is: pre-sensitization, week 0. Regarding treatment: therapeutic diphenylcyclopropenone sensitization with weekly scalp DPC. The sample was whole blood, taken in connection with sensitization to the hapten diphenylcyclopropenone (DPC). These receptor sequences come from a woman between 45 and 60 years old with alopecia areata. Some clones in this sample may be carry-over from other donors' samples.

This clonotype appeared a few times. The chain joins TRBV6-6 to TRBJ1-2; maybe TRBD1 (6 bases). Germline lookup yields CDR1 MNHNY and CDR2 SVGAGI (reference sequence). Trimming left V 1 base short and J 0 bases short, with 18 bases between. This CDR3 is 18 amino acids long. CDR3 sequence reads: CASSYYMGQGPTNYGYTF. CDR3 DNA: TGTGCCAGCAGTTACTACATGGGGCAGGGGCCGACTAACTATGGCTACACCTTC.

There are a few counts of this clonotype. This chain joins TRBV11-2 and TRBJ1-5; D uncertain. CDR1 and CDR2 (germline): SGHAT, FQNNGV. The V end was cut by 4 bases, the J end by 7 bases, with 14 bases between. The CDR3 spans 14 residues. The CDR3 sequence is CASSSNPGGQPQHF. Here the CDR3 DNA reads TGTGCCAGCAGCTCAAACCCAGGCGGCCAGCCCCAGCATTTT.

The rearrangement links TRBV6-5 to TRBJ1-4; no definite D call. Germline V gives CDR1 MNHEY, CDR2 SVGAGI. The V gene lost 7 bases and the J gene lost 3 bases, with 24 bases spanning the gap. This CDR3 has 18 residues. CDR3 in DNA: TGTGCCAGCACCCGAATTGAGCTTCTGAGGACTTCTAATGAAAAACTGTTTTTT. This sequence encodes CASTRIELLRTSNEKLFF.

The sample holds a few counts of this clonotype. The chain links TRBV4-1 to TRBJ1-2, with D perhaps TRBD1 (5 bases). CDR3 size: 13 residues. V was trimmed by 3 bases and J by 6 bases, leaving 11 bases between them. Germline CDR1 and CDR2: MGHRA and YSYEKL. The CDR3 DNA follows: TGCGCCAGCAGCCATAGGGGATTAGATGGCTACACCTTC. Its translation is CASSHRGLDGYTF.

DNA for the CDR3: TGTGCCAGCAGTGAAGTCGGCCGGAGCGGTTTCTGCGGAGGGCGCTGCGAGCAGTACTTC. Amino acid sequence: CASSEVGRSGFCGGRCEQYF. This chain links TRBV6-4 with TRBJ2-7, with D perhaps matching TRBD2 (6 bases). Trimming stripped 3 bases from V and 6 bases from J, with 33 bases between. The CDR3 loop spans 20 amino acids. CDR1 is MRHNA, CDR2 SNTAGT, per germline.

In its sample, this clonotype was seen a few times. The chain recombines TRBV6-6 with TRBJ1-6; 7 nucleotides match TRBD1. Looked up from germline, CDR1 is MNHNY and CDR2 is SVGAGI (reference sequence). This CDR3 comprises 13 residues. Trimming took 5 bases from V and 11 from J; bases not matched to a gene: 6. This CDR3 reads CASSKEGATPLHF. Here the CDR3 DNA reads TGTGCCAGCAGTAAAGAGGGGGCAACACCCCTCCACTTT.